This entry describes one T cell receptor (beta chain). This clonotype has ten or more counts. There is no known antigen for this receptor. Within one base of it there is no much larger clone, and no base qualities were kept. Including the terminal cysteine and phenylalanine, the CDR3 comprises 12 residues. Solely the CDR3 DNA is kept, with 36 bases framed from the first base. According to the germline V gene (reference sequence), CDR1 reads GTSNPN and CDR2 reads SVGIG. V is cut by 3 bases and J by 6 bases, and the space between the germline ends is 9 bases. The data stem from a study of CD8+CD57+ T cells in acquired aplastic anemia (dated by TCRdb to the late 2010s). In terms of the full investigation: On average, sorted CD4+ and CD8+ cells yielded approximately 3 ug of extracted DNA, with a range of about 0.18 to 27.4 ug. For healthy donor samples, the average read count was around 9.9 million for CD4+ cells and around 12 million for CD8+ cells. Paper-wide results and their limitations: Approximately 31 CD8+ CDR3 sequences were found in both patients and controls but appeared to be highly expressed in patients and within the immunodominant clones of the patients. CD8+ Simpson's diversity did not differ significantly between patients and healthy controls (P=0.060).

TCR repertoires of sorted CD4+ and CD8+ blood T cells from severe aplastic anemia patients and healthy subjects were deep-sequenced in the study. Ficoll-Paque density gradient centrifugation was used to isolate peripheral blood mononuclear cells. Before DNA was extracted, CD4+ and CD8+ T cells were sorted using either FACS or magnetic beads. Genomic DNA was used as template for profiling of TCR beta VDJ combinations and CDR3 sequences. TCR repertoire sequencing was run on an Illumina HiSeq 2000. The published analysis was carried out like this. Repertoires were assessed using TRBV/TRBJ rearrangement plots, CDR3 size and DJ length profiles, and Simpson's diversity index. The most abundant DNA sequence in the deep sequencing data was taken as the immunodominant clone. CDR3 amino acid sequences were screened for sharing across subjects and were compared with published repertoires and the VDJdb database. TCRdb redid the processing of the public reads, applying fastp at Q25 and MiXCR, and retained in-frame beta chains. Every CDR3 protein is listed once, alongside the most common genes and DNA of its rows. TCRdb's processing, not the authors', yielded these V and J calls. This sample gives about 150,000 distinct CDR3 sequences in total; 41% of them show up just once. In total, the top ten clones hold 8.4% of the sample.

The specimen was sorted CD4+, CD8+, or CD8+CD57+ T cells (not recorded which) from PBMCs. The rearrangement combines TRBV30 with TRBJ1-5, with the D gene not clear enough to name. The sequence was obtained from a human donor in good health, serving as a control. The CDR3 is CAWSREAQPQHF. Here is the DNA: TGTGCCTGGAGCCGAGAAGCTCAGCCCCAGCATTTT.